These T cell receptor beta chains were read from a single sample in a study of PD-1 blockade in classical Hodgkin lymphoma. TCRdb's copy holds only in-frame clones and misses some; the assay was immunoSEQ multiplex PCR. The table includes about 22,000 clones, less than 80% detected once. Sample: peripheral blood mononuclear cells (PBMCs), taken at baseline. The receptors were sampled from a human donor with classical Hodgkin lymphoma. CDR3s include the opening cysteine and the closing phenylalanine or tryptophan. The D gene is left open where the match is weak. Only part of the rows carry a size: once, few, many, or a class if the clone is expanded.

D gene	J gene	clone size	V gene	CDR3 DNA	CDR3 protein
TRBD1	TRBJ2-3	-	TRBV5-1	TGCGCCAGCAGCTTGGACGGGACAGGTGCAGATACGCAGTATTTT	CASSLDGTGADTQYF
-	TRBJ2-7	few	TRBV7-9	TGTGCCAGCAGCTCCACCGAGGAAAACGAGCAGTACTTC	CASSSTEENEQYF
-	TRBJ2-5	-	TRBV7-9	TGTGCCAGCAGCTTAGAGGGAAGAGAGACCCAGTACTTC	CASSLEGRETQYF
TRBD1	TRBJ1-1	-	TRBV10-3	TGTGCCACCAAGACAGGGGCAGACACTGAAGCTTTCTTT	CATKTGADTEAFF
TRBD1	TRBJ2-7	-	TRBV28	TGTGCCAGCAGTTCTCTCACAGGGGGCGGTAGGAACGAGCAGTACTTC	CASSSLTGGGRNEQYF
TRBD2	TRBJ2-1	-	TRBV10-1	TGCGCCAGCAGTGAGTGGGCTAGCGGGCCGAACAATGAGCAGTTCTTC	CASSEWASGPNNEQFF
-	TRBJ2-7	-	TRBV19	TGTGCCAGTAGTATAGGTCTAGGCTCCTACGAGCAGTACTTC	CASSIGLGSYEQYF
-	TRBJ2-1	-	TRBV7-3	TGTGCCAGCAGCGCGGGCGACAGATACAATGAGCAGTTCTTC	CASSAGDRYNEQFF
-	TRBJ2-1	-	TRBV4-3	TGCGCCAGCAGCACAAATCCGGGGGCCTCGACTTACAATGAGCAGTTCTTC	CASSTNPGASTYNEQFF
-	TRBJ1-2	-	TRBV5-4	TGTGCCAGCAGCTTGGTAACATCTTATGGCTACACCTTC	CASSLVTSYGYTF
-	TRBJ2-1	medium-sized	TRBV27	TGTGCCAGCAGTGTCGGATCTCCAGGTGAGGAGCAGTTCTTC	CASSVGSPGEEQFF
-	TRBJ1-1	-	TRBV7-2	TGTGCCAGCAGCCCCACACGACAGTTCAACACTGAAGCTTTCTTT	CASSPTRQFNTEAFF
TRBD1	TRBJ2-7	-	TRBV25-1	TGTGCCAGCACTCTTGGCCGGGACAGGGACTACGAGCAGTACTTC	CASTLGRDRDYEQYF
-	TRBJ2-5	-	TRBV4-2	TGTGCCAGCAGCCAAGATCAGGAAGAGACCCAGTACTTC	CASSQDQEETQYF
-	TRBJ1-1	-	TRBV11-2	TGTGCCAGCAGCTTAGGTCTAGGGGGGAAAGGAAACACTGAAGCTTTCTTT	CASSLGLGGKGNTEAFF
-	TRBJ1-5	-	TRBV9	TGTGCCAGCAGCGTAGGGGTGACTAGCAATCAGCCCCAGCATTTT	CASSVGVTSNQPQHF
TRBD1	TRBJ1-6	once	TRBV7-4	TGTGCCAGCAGCCTAGGGACAGGGGGCTTCCCACCCCTCCACTTT	CASSLGTGGFPPLHF
-	TRBJ1-6	once	TRBV12-2	TGTGCAAGTCGCTGGGGACCAGTCGGTCTTTCACCCCTCCACTTT	CASRWGPVGLSPLHF
TRBD2	TRBJ2-4	-	TRBV28	TGTGCCAGCAGTTTGGAGCGGGAGACCATTCAGTACTTC	CASSLERETIQYF
TRBD1	TRBJ2-7	-	TRBV5-6	TGTGCCAGCACCACTTACGGGACAGGGATCTACGAGCAGTACTTC	CASTTYGTGIYEQYF
-	TRBJ1-1	few	TRBV5-6	TGTGCCAGCAGCTTGAAGGCAGAGATCTACTCTGAAGCTTTCTTT	CASSLKAEIYSEAFF
TRBD2	TRBJ2-2	-	TRBV18	TGTGCCAGCTCACCACCGGTGGCTAGCGGAAACATCGGGGAGCTGTTTTTT	CASSPPVASGNIGELFF
TRBD1	TRBJ1-2	-	TRBV29-1	TGCAGCGTTGATTCAGGGGGCGCAGCCTATGGCTACACCTTC	CSVDSGGAAYGYTF